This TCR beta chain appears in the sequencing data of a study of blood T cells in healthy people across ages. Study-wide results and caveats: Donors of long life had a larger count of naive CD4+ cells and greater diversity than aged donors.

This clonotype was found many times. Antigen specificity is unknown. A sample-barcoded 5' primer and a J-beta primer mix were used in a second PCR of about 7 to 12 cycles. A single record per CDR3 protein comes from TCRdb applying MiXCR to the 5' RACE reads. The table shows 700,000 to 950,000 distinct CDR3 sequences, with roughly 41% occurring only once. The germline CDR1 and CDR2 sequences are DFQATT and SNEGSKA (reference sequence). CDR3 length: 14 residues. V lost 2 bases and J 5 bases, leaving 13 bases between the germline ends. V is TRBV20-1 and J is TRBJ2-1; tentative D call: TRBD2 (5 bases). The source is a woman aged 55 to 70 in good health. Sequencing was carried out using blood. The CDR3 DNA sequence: TGCAGTGCTAGACGGGATGTATACAACAATGAGCAGTTCTTC. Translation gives CSARRDVYNNEQFF.